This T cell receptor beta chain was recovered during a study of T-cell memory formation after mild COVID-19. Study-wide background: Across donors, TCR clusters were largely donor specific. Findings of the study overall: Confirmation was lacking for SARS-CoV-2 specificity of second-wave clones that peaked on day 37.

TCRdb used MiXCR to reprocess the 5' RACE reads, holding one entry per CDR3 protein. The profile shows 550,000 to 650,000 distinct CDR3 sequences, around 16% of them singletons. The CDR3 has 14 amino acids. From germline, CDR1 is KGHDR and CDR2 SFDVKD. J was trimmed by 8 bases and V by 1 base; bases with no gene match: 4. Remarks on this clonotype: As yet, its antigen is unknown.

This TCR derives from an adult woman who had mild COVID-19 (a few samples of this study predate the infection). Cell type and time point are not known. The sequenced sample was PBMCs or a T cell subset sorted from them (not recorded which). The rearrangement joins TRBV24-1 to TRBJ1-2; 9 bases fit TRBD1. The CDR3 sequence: CATSDFDRGKGYTF. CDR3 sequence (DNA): TGTGCCACCAGTGATTTTGACAGGGGGAAAGGCTACACCTTC.